The clone carrying this T cell receptor (beta chain) was observed many times. Its specificity is not known. The entry originates in a study of T-cell reconstitution after alpha-beta-depleted transplantation in children. Study results and caveats: From surviving recipient T cells and thymic progenitors came the high day-60 TCRbeta diversity observed in some patients. Reportedly, roughly two months post-transplant, alpha-beta T cells arose from several hundred expanded graft clones. The authors attributed T-cell counts and diversity one year after transplant mostly to newly produced T cells.

CDR3 length equals 14 residues. With 4 bases removed from V and 5 bases from J, the gap between germline ends came to 13 bases. Unique molecular identifiers were used to barcode this TCRbeta library. TCRdb redid the calling of the PCR reads with MiXCR, one entry per CDR3 protein. The data contain around 200,000 distinct CDR3 sequences, about 11% of them singletons. This TCR derives from a child under two years old with acute myeloid leukemia, due to receive a stem cell transplant. This specimen was PBMCs, taken before TCRalphabeta/CD19-depleted stem cell transplant. The rearrangement uses TRBV12-3 or TRBV12-4 and TRBJ2-3; D gene ambiguous. CDR3 nucleotides: TGTGCCAGCAGTTACCCCAGCGCCCGAGATACGCAGTATTTT. This translates into CASSYPSARDTQYF.